The rows below give T cell receptor beta chains drawn from one sample of a study of blood T cell repertoires in COVID-19. The data were produced by immunoSEQ multiplex PCR, yet TCRdb's version contains in-frame clones alone and is incomplete. The sample shows about 120,000 clones, around 79% of them seen only once. Sequencing used peripheral blood. These receptors all come from a man aged 70 or older with acute or convalescent COVID-19. Each CDR3 is given with its conserved first and last residue. A D gene is named only where the DNA matches it firmly. Clone size is given for some rows only: seen once, a few or many times, or a class if the clone is expanded.

clone_size: NA
v_call: TRBV4-3
j_call: TRBJ2-1
cdr3_length: 13
d_call: NA
cdr3_nt: TGCGCCAGCAGCCAAGGCCCGGGGAATGAGCAGTTCTTC
cdr3_aa: CASSQGPGNEQFF

clone_size: NA
v_call: TRBV9
j_call: TRBJ1-1
cdr3_length: 16
d_call: TRBD1
cdr3_nt: TGTGCCAGCAGCGTAGGGACAGGGTTCATGAACACTGAAGCTTTCTTT
cdr3_aa: CASSVGTGFMNTEAFF

clone_size: NA
v_call: TRBV18
j_call: TRBJ2-2
cdr3_length: 18
d_call: TRBD1
cdr3_nt: TGTGCCAGCTCACCGGGGCCTACGACAGGGGCGAACACCGGGGAGCTGTTTTTT
cdr3_aa: CASSPGPTTGANTGELFF

clone_size: NA
v_call: TRBV5-6
j_call: TRBJ2-7
cdr3_length: 13
d_call: NA
cdr3_nt: TGTGCCAGCAGTCCCACAGGGCGCTACGAGCAGTACTTC
cdr3_aa: CASSPTGRYEQYF

clone_size: once
v_call: TRBV5-1
j_call: TRBJ2-5
cdr3_length: 16
d_call: TRBD2
cdr3_nt: TGCGCCAGCAGCGTTGGACTAGCGGGGGGTCAAGAGACCCAGTACTTC
cdr3_aa: CASSVGLAGGQETQYF

clone_size: NA
v_call: TRBV11-3
j_call: TRBJ2-1
cdr3_length: 17
d_call: TRBD2
cdr3_nt: TGTGCCAGCAGTCTAGACGGGCGGGGGGGCCTCTGGAATGAGCAGTTCTTC
cdr3_aa: CASSLDGRGGLWNEQFF

clone_size: NA
v_call: TRBV4-1
j_call: TRBJ1-2
cdr3_length: 15
d_call: NA
cdr3_nt: TGCGCCAGCAGCCCCAGCGTCACCCCTAACTATGGCTACACCTTC
cdr3_aa: CASSPSVTPNYGYTF

clone_size: NA
v_call: TRBV6-5
j_call: TRBJ2-7
cdr3_length: 12
d_call: NA
cdr3_nt: TGTGCCAGCCTAAGGCAGGGCTACGAGCAGTACTTC
cdr3_aa: CASLRQGYEQYF

clone_size: once
v_call: TRBV6-2/TRBV6-3
j_call: TRBJ1-5
cdr3_length: 15
d_call: TRBD1
cdr3_nt: TGTGCCAGCAGTTACGGCGGGACAGGGAATCAGCCCCAGCATTTT
cdr3_aa: CASSYGGTGNQPQHF

clone_size: NA
v_call: TRBV11-3
j_call: TRBJ2-2
cdr3_length: 13
d_call: NA
cdr3_nt: TGTGCCAGCAGCCCGGACGGGGCCGGGGAGCTGTTTTTT
cdr3_aa: CASSPDGAGELFF

clone_size: NA
v_call: TRBV7-2
j_call: TRBJ2-3
cdr3_length: 17
d_call: TRBD2
cdr3_nt: TGTGCCAGCAGCTTAGGGGTACTAGCGGGGGGGGCAGATACGCAGTATTTT
cdr3_aa: CASSLGVLAGGADTQYF

clone_size: NA
v_call: TRBV2
j_call: TRBJ2-2
cdr3_length: 16
d_call: TRBD1
cdr3_nt: TGTGCCAGCAGTGAAACCGGGACAGGGAACACCGGGGAGCTGTTTTTT
cdr3_aa: CASSETGTGNTGELFF

clone_size: NA
v_call: TRBV9
j_call: TRBJ1-1
cdr3_length: 14
d_call: NA
cdr3_nt: TGTGCCAGCAGCCTCCAGACAGAGAACACTGAAGCTTTCTTT
cdr3_aa: CASSLQTENTEAFF

clone_size: few
v_call: TRBV5-1
j_call: TRBJ2-7
cdr3_length: 15
d_call: TRBD2
cdr3_nt: TGCGCCAGCAGCTTGTCTAGCGGGAACTCCTACGAGCAGTACTTC
cdr3_aa: CASSLSSGNSYEQYF

clone_size: NA
v_call: TRBV5-1
j_call: TRBJ1-1
cdr3_length: 14
d_call: NA
cdr3_nt: TGCGCCAGCAGCTTGTCCGCCGGGAACACTGAAGCTTTCTTT
cdr3_aa: CASSLSAGNTEAFF

clone_size: NA
v_call: TRBV10-3
j_call: TRBJ1-5
cdr3_length: 14
d_call: NA
cdr3_nt: TGTGCCATCAGTTTAGGGGGTGGCAATCAGCCCCAGCATTTT
cdr3_aa: CAISLGGGNQPQHF

clone_size: NA
v_call: TRBV28
j_call: TRBJ1-5
cdr3_length: 15
d_call: TRBD1
cdr3_nt: TGTGCCAGCAGCGGGACAGGGACGTACAATCAGCCCCAGCATTTT
cdr3_aa: CASSGTGTYNQPQHF

clone_size: NA
v_call: TRBV2
j_call: TRBJ2-2
cdr3_length: 15
d_call: TRBD2
cdr3_nt: TGTGCCAGCAGTTGGACTAGCGGGGGGCGCGGGGAGCTGTTTTTT
cdr3_aa: CASSWTSGGRGELFF

clone_size: NA
v_call: TRBV27
j_call: TRBJ2-1
cdr3_length: 16
d_call: TRBD1
cdr3_nt: TGTGCCAGCAGTCTATCCCGGGACAGGGTGAAGAATGAGCAGTTCTTC
cdr3_aa: CASSLSRDRVKNEQFF

clone_size: NA
v_call: TRBV24-1
j_call: TRBJ2-3
cdr3_length: 15
d_call: NA
cdr3_nt: TGTGCCACCAGTGACCTCCCGGGAGGCACAGATACGCAGTATTTT
cdr3_aa: CATSDLPGGTDTQYF

clone_size: NA
v_call: TRBV7-2
j_call: TRBJ1-2
cdr3_length: 15
d_call: TRBD1
cdr3_nt: TGTGCCAGCAGCTTTTGGACAGGGGGCGCGAATGGCTACACCTTC
cdr3_aa: CASSFWTGGANGYTF

clone_size: few
v_call: TRBV11-2
j_call: TRBJ2-7
cdr3_length: 15
d_call: NA
cdr3_nt: TGTGCCAGCAGCTTAGCCGCAGGGACTTTCTACGAGCAGTACTTC
cdr3_aa: CASSLAAGTFYEQYF

clone_size: once
v_call: TRBV7-9
j_call: TRBJ1-1
cdr3_length: 14
d_call: NA
cdr3_nt: TGTGCCAGCAGCTTAAATCAGGGCGAGTTCGGGGCTTTCTTT
cdr3_aa: CASSLNQGEFGAFF

clone_size: NA
v_call: TRBV18
j_call: TRBJ1-4
cdr3_length: 15
d_call: TRBD1
cdr3_nt: TGTGCCAGCTCAGCGAACAGGGGCTTGGATGAAAAACTGTTTTTT
cdr3_aa: CASSANRGLDEKLFF

clone_size: NA
v_call: TRBV5-6
j_call: TRBJ2-3
cdr3_length: 15
d_call: TRBD2
cdr3_nt: TGTGCCAGCAGCCCCGGACTAGCGGGGAGAGATACGCAGTATTTT
cdr3_aa: CASSPGLAGRDTQYF

clone_size: few
v_call: TRBV6-2/TRBV6-3
j_call: TRBJ2-7
cdr3_length: 13
d_call: NA
cdr3_nt: TGTGCCAGCAGCCGGGACATTCCCTACGAGCAGTACTTC
cdr3_aa: CASSRDIPYEQYF

clone_size: NA
v_call: TRBV9
j_call: TRBJ2-1
cdr3_length: 16
d_call: TRBD2
cdr3_nt: TGTGCCAGCAGCTCTCGGAGCGGGGGAGTCTACAATGAGCAGTTCTTC
cdr3_aa: CASSSRSGGVYNEQFF

clone_size: few
v_call: TRBV12-2
j_call: TRBJ2-3
cdr3_length: 16
d_call: NA
cdr3_nt: TGTGCAAGTCGTCGAAGCGGAAGGTTTAGCACAGATACGCAGTATTTT
cdr3_aa: CASRRSGRFSTDTQYF

clone_size: NA
v_call: TRBV9
j_call: TRBJ2-6
cdr3_length: 17
d_call: NA
cdr3_nt: TGTGCCAGCAGCGTCCCCAGGGTCCCCTCTGGGGCCAACGTCCTGACTTTC
cdr3_aa: CASSVPRVPSGANVLTF

clone_size: NA
v_call: TRBV18
j_call: TRBJ2-3
cdr3_length: 15
d_call: NA
cdr3_nt: TGTGCCAGCTCACCACGTAGAGCAAGCACAGATACGCAGTATTTT
cdr3_aa: CASSPRRASTDTQYF

clone_size: NA
v_call: TRBV19
j_call: TRBJ1-4
cdr3_length: 15
d_call: TRBD1
cdr3_nt: TGTGCCAGTAGTCCGCCGGGACAGGGTTATGAAAAACTGTTTTTT
cdr3_aa: CASSPPGQGYEKLFF

clone_size: NA
v_call: TRBV6-5
j_call: TRBJ1-4
cdr3_length: 14
d_call: TRBD1
cdr3_nt: TGTGCCAGCAGGCTGGACAGGGGGAACGAAAAACTGTTTTTT
cdr3_aa: CASRLDRGNEKLFF

clone_size: once
v_call: TRBV12-5
j_call: TRBJ1-6
cdr3_length: 14
d_call: NA
cdr3_nt: TGTGCTAGTGGTTTGGAGTTGCTAAATTCACCCCTCCACTTT
cdr3_aa: CASGLELLNSPLHF

clone_size: NA
v_call: TRBV7-9
j_call: TRBJ2-3
cdr3_length: 13
d_call: NA
cdr3_nt: TGTGCCAGCAGCTTTCAGGCTTCGGATACGCAGTATTTT
cdr3_aa: CASSFQASDTQYF

clone_size: once
v_call: TRBV4-1
j_call: TRBJ1-1
cdr3_length: 14
d_call: NA
cdr3_nt: TGCGCCAGCAAACAGCATACACGGAACACTGAAGCTTTCTTT
cdr3_aa: CASKQHTRNTEAFF

clone_size: NA
v_call: TRBV18
j_call: TRBJ2-2
cdr3_length: 16
d_call: NA
cdr3_nt: TGTGCCAGCTCACCCTTTACTAGGGGGACGGTCGGGGAGCTGTTTTTT
cdr3_aa: CASSPFTRGTVGELFF

clone_size: few
v_call: TRBV18
j_call: TRBJ2-1
cdr3_length: 17
d_call: TRBD1
cdr3_nt: TGTGCCAGCTCACCACAAGGACAGGGACCGTCCTACAATGAGCAGTTCTTC
cdr3_aa: CASSPQGQGPSYNEQFF

clone_size: NA
v_call: TRBV7-3
j_call: TRBJ2-1
cdr3_length: 16
d_call: TRBD2
cdr3_nt: TGTGCCAGCAGCCCCCGTCTAGCGGGGAGGAACAATGAGCAGTTCTTC
cdr3_aa: CASSPRLAGRNNEQFF

clone_size: NA
v_call: TRBV18
j_call: TRBJ2-4
cdr3_length: 16
d_call: NA
cdr3_nt: TGTGCCAGCTCAACCTCCCCGACAGGATTAGGGAACATTCAGTACTTC
cdr3_aa: CASSTSPTGLGNIQYF

clone_size: NA
v_call: TRBV5-1
j_call: TRBJ1-2
cdr3_length: 14
d_call: NA
cdr3_nt: TGCGCCAGCAGCTTAGCAGGACACTCGGCGGGCTACACCTTC
cdr3_aa: CASSLAGHSAGYTF

clone_size: NA
v_call: TRBV30
j_call: TRBJ1-1
cdr3_length: 15
d_call: TRBD1
cdr3_nt: TGTGCCTGGAACGAGGGGGCTAACATGAACACTGAAGCTTTCTTT
cdr3_aa: CAWNEGANMNTEAFF

clone_size: NA
v_call: TRBV2
j_call: TRBJ1-1
cdr3_length: 15
d_call: TRBD1
cdr3_nt: TGTGCCACCAGGGGGGGGACACTGATGGACACTGAAGCTTTCTTT
cdr3_aa: CATRGGTLMDTEAFF

clone_size: NA
v_call: TRBV19
j_call: TRBJ1-5
cdr3_length: 12
d_call: NA
cdr3_nt: TGTGCCAGTAGTATATCCTATCAGCCCCAGCATTTT
cdr3_aa: CASSISYQPQHF